The entry below gives a single T cell receptor beta chain sequence along with its context. These data come from a study of graft-versus-host responses after intestinal transplantation. On the study more broadly: Every transplant recipient was induced with anti-thymocyte globulin, then maintained on tacrolimus and steroids for two to four years.

The CDR3 extends over 13 amino acids. CDR1 and CDR2 from the germline V gene are MRHNA and SNTAGT. V lost 5 bases, J lost 4 bases, and 0 bases stayed unmatched. Libraries were prepared by immunoSEQ multiplex PCR; TCRdb keeps only in-frame clonotypes and omits some of them. This sample has about 97,000 clones, with around 90% found just once. The TCR originated in a human patient who received an intestinal transplant, so some T cells may come from the graft donor. The chain employs TRBV6-4 and TRBJ2-3; 10 bases are shared with TRBD2. The source material was PBMCs, sampled around 68 weeks after intestinal transplant. The CDR3 spells CASSSGGADTQYF. CDR3 in DNA: TGTGCCAGCAGTAGCGGGGGGGCAGATACGCAGTATTTT.